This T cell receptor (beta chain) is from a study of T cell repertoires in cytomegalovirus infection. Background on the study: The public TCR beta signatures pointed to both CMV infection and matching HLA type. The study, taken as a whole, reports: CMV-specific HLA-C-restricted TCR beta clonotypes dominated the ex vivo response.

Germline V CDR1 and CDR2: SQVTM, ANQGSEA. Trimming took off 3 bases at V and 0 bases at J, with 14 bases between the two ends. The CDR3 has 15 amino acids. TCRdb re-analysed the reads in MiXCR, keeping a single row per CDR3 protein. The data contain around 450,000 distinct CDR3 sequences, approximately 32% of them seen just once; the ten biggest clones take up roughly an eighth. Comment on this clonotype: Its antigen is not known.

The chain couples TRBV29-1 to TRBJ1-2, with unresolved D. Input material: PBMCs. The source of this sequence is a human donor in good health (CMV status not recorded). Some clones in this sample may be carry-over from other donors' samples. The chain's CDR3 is CSVETPKGANYGYTF. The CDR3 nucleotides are TGCAGCGTTGAGACTCCTAAAGGCGCTAACTATGGCTACACCTTC.